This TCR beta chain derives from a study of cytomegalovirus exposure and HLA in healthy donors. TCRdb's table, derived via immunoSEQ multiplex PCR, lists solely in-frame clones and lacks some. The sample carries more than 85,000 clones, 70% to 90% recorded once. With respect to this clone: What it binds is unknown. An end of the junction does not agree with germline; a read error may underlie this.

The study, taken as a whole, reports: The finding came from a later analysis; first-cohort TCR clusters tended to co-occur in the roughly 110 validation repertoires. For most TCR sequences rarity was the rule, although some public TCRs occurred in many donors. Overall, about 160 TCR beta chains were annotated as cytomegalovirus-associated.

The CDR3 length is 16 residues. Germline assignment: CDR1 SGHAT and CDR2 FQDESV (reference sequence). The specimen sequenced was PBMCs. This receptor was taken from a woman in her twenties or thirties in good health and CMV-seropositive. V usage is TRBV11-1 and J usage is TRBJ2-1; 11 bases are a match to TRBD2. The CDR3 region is CASRLDSGGAYNEQFF. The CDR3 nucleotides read TGTGCCAGCAGATTAGATAGCGGGGGGGCCTACAATGAGCAGTTCTTC. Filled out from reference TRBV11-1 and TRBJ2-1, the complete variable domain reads EAEVAQSPRYKITEKSQAVAFWCDPISGHATLYWYRQILGQGPELLVQFQDESVVDDSQLPKDRFSAERLKGVDSTLKIQPAELGDSAMYLCASRLDSGGAYNEQFFGPGTRLTVL.